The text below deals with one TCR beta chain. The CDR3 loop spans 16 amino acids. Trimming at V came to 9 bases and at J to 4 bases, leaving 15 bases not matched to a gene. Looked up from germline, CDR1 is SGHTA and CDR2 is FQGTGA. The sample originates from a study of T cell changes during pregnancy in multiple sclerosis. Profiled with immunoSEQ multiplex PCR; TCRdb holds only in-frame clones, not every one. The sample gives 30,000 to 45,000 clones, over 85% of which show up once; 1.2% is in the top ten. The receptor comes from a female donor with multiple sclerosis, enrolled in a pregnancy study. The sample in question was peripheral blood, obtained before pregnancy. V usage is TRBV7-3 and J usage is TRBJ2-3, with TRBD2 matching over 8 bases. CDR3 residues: CASGRYGGRRSDTQYF. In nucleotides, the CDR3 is TGTGCCAGTGGGAGGTATGGCGGGAGGAGGTCAGATACGCAGTATTTT.